This T cell receptor (beta chain) is drawn from a study of OX40 agonist ivuxolimab in advanced cancers. Background on the study: Patients in the trial were receiving intravenous ivuxolimab every 2 weeks, at doses of 0.01 to 10 mg/kg.

Concerning this clone itself: Its antigen remains unknown.

Germline V gene lookup returns CDR1 KGHSH and CDR2 LQKENI. The CDR3 has 11 amino acids. V lost 5 bases and J lost 3, with 3 bases in between. Whole-study findings and limits: Fewer expanded clones were found on average in CD4+ than in CD8+ T cells.

Here immunoSEQ multiplex PCR was the method, and the copy in TCRdb shows in-frame clones only, minus some. The sample includes more than 65,000 clones, roughly 85% of them seen just once. The gene calls are TRBV18 and TRBJ2-3; D is uncertain. This clonotype was obtained from an adult with an advanced solid tumor such as melanoma, head and neck, liver or kidney cancer. Sequencing used CD4+ or CD8+ T cells sorted from blood, obtained in a trial of the OX40 agonist ivuxolimab. CDR3 in DNA: TGTGCCAGCTCATTTACAGATACGCAGTATTTT. It is translated as CASSFTDTQYF.